In its sample, the clone carrying this T cell receptor beta chain was seen a few times. The entry originates in a study of spatial heterogeneity in lung cancer. Looking at the study overall: Sequences of the beta chain were consistently detected in greater numbers than alpha-chain sequences.

Time point reported: sample taken at primary tumor resection. TCRs were sequenced from unsorted whole RNA of tumor, nontumor lung or PBMC. The donors, roughly 70 patients with untreated early-stage non-small cell lung cancer, provided the samples. Trimming pared 6 bases from V and 0 bases from J, leaving 15 bases between. The CDR3 covers 16 residues. The V gene's germline CDR1 is SGHRS and CDR2 YFSETQ. Single TCR cDNA molecules each had their own unique molecular identifier. One entry per CDR3 protein, called by TCRdb with MiXCR from the 5' RACE reads. The repertoire holds about 41,000 distinct CDR3 sequences, with around 11% as singletons.

The sample in question was PBMCs, obtained at surgery. The clonotype comes from a female donor with early-stage non-small cell lung cancer. The chain uses TRBV5-1 and TRBJ1-4; D unclear. This CDR3 reads CASNAGGIATNEKLFF. The CDR3 DNA follows: TGCGCCAGCAATGCCGGAGGAATTGCAACTAATGAAAAACTGTTTTTT.